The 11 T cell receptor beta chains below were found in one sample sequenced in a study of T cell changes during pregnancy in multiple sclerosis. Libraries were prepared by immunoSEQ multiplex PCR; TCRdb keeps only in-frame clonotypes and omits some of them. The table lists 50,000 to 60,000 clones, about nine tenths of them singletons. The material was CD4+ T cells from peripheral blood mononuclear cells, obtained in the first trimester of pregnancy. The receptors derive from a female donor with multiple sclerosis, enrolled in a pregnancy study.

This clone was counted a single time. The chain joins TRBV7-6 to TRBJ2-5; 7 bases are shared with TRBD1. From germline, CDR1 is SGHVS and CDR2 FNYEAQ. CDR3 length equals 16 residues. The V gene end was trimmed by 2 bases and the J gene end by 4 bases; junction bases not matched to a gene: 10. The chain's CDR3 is CASSLWGQPDRETQYF. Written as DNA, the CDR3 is TGTGCCAGCAGCTTATGGGGACAGCCTGATAGAGAGACCCAGTACTTC. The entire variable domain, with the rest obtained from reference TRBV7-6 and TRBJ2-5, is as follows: GAGVSQSPRYKVTKRGQDVALRCDPISGHVSLYWYRQALGQGPEFLTYFNYEAQQDKSGLPNDRFSAERPEGSISTLTIQRTEQRDSAMYRCASSLWGQPDRETQYFGPGTRLLVL.

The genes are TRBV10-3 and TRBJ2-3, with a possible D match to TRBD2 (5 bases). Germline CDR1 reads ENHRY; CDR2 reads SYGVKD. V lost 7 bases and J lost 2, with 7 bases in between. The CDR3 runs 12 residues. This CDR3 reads CAITGNTDTQYF. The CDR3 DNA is TGTGCCATCACGGGGAACACAGATACGCAGTATTTT.

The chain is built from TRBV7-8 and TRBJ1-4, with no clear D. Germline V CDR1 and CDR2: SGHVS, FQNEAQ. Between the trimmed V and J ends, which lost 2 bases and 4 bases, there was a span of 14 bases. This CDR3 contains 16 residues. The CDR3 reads CASSLILGRNNEKLFF. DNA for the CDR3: TGTGCCAGCAGCTTAATTCTAGGCCGGAATAATGAAAAACTGTTTTTT. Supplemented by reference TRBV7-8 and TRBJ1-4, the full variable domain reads GAGVSQSPRYKVAKRGQDVALRCDPISGHVSLFWYQQALGQGPEFLTYFQNEAQLDKSGLPSDRFFAERPEGSVSTLKIQRTQQEDSAVYLCASSLILGRNNEKLFFGSGTQLSVL.

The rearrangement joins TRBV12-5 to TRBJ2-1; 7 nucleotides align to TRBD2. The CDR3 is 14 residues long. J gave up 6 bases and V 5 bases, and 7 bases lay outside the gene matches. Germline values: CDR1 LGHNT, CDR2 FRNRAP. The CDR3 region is CASGPGLSVNEQFF. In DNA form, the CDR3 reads TGTGCTAGTGGTCCGGGACTATCCGTCAATGAGCAGTTCTTC.

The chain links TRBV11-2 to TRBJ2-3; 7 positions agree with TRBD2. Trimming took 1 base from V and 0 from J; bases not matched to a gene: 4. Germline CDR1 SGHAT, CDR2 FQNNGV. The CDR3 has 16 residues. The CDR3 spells CASSLGGSGSTDTQYF. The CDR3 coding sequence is TGTGCCAGCAGCTTAGGGGGTAGCGGGAGCACAGATACGCAGTATTTT. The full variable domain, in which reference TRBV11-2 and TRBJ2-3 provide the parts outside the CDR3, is EAGVAQSPRYKIIEKRQSVAFWCNPISGHATLYWYQQILGQGPKLLIQFQNNGVVDDSQLPKDRFSAERLKGVDSTLKIQPAKLEDSAVYLCASSLGGSGSTDTQYFGPGTRLTVL.

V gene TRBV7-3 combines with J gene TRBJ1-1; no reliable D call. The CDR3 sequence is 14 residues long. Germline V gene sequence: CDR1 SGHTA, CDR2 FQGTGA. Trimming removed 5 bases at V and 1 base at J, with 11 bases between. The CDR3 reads CASSPSGTNTEAFF. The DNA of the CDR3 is TGTGCCAGCAGCCCCTCGGGTACGAACACTGAAGCTTTCTTT.

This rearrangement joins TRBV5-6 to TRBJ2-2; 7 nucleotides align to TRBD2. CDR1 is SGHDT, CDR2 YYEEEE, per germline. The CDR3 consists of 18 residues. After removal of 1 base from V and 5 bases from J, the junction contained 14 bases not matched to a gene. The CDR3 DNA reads TGTGCCAGCAGCTTGTCGCTTTCTTCGCGGGGGTGGACCGGGGAGCTGTTTTTT. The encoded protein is CASSLSLSSRGWTGELFF.

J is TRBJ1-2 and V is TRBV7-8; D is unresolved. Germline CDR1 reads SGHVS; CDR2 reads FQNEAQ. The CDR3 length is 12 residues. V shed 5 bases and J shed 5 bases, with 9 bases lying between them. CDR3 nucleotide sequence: TGTGCCAGCAGCACGTCGGGATATGGCTACACCTTC. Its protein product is CASSTSGYGYTF.

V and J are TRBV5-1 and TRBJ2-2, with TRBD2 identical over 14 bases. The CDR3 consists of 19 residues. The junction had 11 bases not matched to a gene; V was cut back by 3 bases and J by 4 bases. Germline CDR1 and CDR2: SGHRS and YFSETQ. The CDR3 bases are TGCGCCAGCAGCTCTGGACTAGCGGGAGGCGGTGTAGGCACCGGGGAGCTGTTTTTT. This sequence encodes CASSSGLAGGGVGTGELFF.

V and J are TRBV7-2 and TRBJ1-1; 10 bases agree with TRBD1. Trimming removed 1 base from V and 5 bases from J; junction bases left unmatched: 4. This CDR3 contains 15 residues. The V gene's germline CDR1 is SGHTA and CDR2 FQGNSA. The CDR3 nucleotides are TGTGCCAGCAGCTTAGTCGACAGGGGGCAAACTGAAGCTTTCTTT. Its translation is CASSLVDRGQTEAFF.

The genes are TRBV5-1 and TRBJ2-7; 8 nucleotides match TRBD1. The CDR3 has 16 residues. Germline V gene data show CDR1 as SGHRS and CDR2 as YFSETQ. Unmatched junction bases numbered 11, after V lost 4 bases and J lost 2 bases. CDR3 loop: CASSRGGTGETYEQYF. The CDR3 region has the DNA TGCGCCAGCAGCCGGGGCGGGACAGGAGAGACCTACGAGCAGTACTTC. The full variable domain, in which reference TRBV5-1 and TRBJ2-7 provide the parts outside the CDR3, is KAGVTQTPRYLIKTRGQQVTLSCSPISGHRSVSWYQQTPGQGLQFLFEYFSETQRNKGNFPGRFSGRQFSNSRSEMNVSTLELGDSALYLCASSRGGTGETYEQYFGPGTRLTVT.